This T cell receptor beta chain derives from a study of CD8 T cells in Susac syndrome. Study-level findings and limits: As acknowledged by the study, its TCR sequencing and HLA analysis included a relatively small number of individuals.

With random hexamers, reverse transcription was performed on roughly 0.45 to 1 ug of RNA. By means of immunoSEQ multiplex PCR, TCR beta CDR3 spanning 54 Vbeta and 13 Jbeta underwent amplification. TCRdb fed the immunoSEQ multiplex PCR reads into MiXCR, producing one record per CDR3 protein. In the table there are almost 450,000 distinct CDR3 sequences, about 85% of which are singletons. On this clonotype: Its antigen is unidentified.

The CDR3 is made up of 15 amino acids. Trimming at V came to 4 bases and at J to 2 bases, leaving 7 bases not matched to a gene. Germline-derived CDR1 and CDR2 are GTSNPN and SVGIG (reference sequence). The source is a human donor with multiple sclerosis. Source material: CD8+ T cells from PBMCs. V usage is TRBV30 and J usage is TRBJ2-2, with 7 bases that match TRBD1. CDR3 bases: TGTGCCTGGACGCACGGGACAGCAAACACCGGGGAGCTGTTTTTT. This encodes CAWTHGTANTGELFF.